These 4 T cell receptor beta chains were sequenced from one sample in a study of OX40 agonist ivuxolimab in advanced cancers. Libraries were built with the immunoSEQ multiplex PCR assay. Here the immuneACCESS table is served through TCRdb, limited to in-frame sequences with V and J called. Missing clones are a known gap in these copies; in checked studies unresolved V genes cover under half, and the rest lacks a known reason. The sample contains tens of thousands of clones, 85% of them found a single time. The top ten clones comprise about 2.5% of the sample. This specimen consisted of CD4+ or CD8+ T cells sorted from blood, obtained in a trial of the OX40 agonist ivuxolimab. These receptor sequences come from an adult with an advanced solid tumor such as melanoma, head and neck, liver or kidney cancer.

The rearrangement joins TRBV27 to TRBJ1-5; no clear D. Trimming took 2 bases from V and 2 from J, leaving 7 bases between them. The CDR3 loop spans 14 amino acids. Germline V gives CDR1 MNHEY, CDR2 SMNVEV (reference sequence). CDR3 in DNA: TGTGCCAGCAGTTTACTCACGGGCAATCAGCCCCAGCATTTT. Protein product: CASSLLTGNQPQHF.

This chain uses TRBV6-1 with TRBJ1-5, with a weak D call TRBD1 (5 bases). Trimming left V 8 bases short and J 3 bases short, with 14 bases between. The CDR3 runs to 14 residues. Germline V CDR1 and CDR2: MNHNS, SASEGT. In DNA form, the CDR3 reads TGTGCCAGCTGTCTACAGGAGATCAATCAGCCCCAGCATTTT. This encodes CASCLQEINQPQHF.

To note about this clone: In the same sample, other DNA sequences code for this CDR3. The chain is built from TRBV6-6 and TRBJ1-3; TRBD1 aligns across 9 bases. The germline gives CDR1 MNHNY, CDR2 SVGAGI (reference sequence). The CDR3 totals 16 residues. Losses at the gene ends were 6 bases for V and 4 bases for J; bases not matched to a gene: 10. The chain's CDR3 is CASRKQGAGTGNTIYF. The CDR3 coding sequence is TGTGCCAGCAGGAAACAGGGGGCCGGTACCGGAAACACCATATATTTT.

The rearrangement links TRBV14 to TRBJ2-7, with TRBD1 matching 7 bases. V lost 4 bases to trimming and J lost 2 bases; unmatched junction nucleotides: 8. CDR3 length: 15 residues. Germline lookup yields CDR1 SGHDN and CDR2 FVKESK. The CDR3 loop reads CASSRDSYGTYEQYF. The CDR3 DNA is TGTGCCAGCAGCCGGGACAGTTATGGGACCTACGAGCAGTACTTC.